The source of this TCR beta chain is a study of response to subunit inactivated influenza vaccine. Via MiXCR, TCRdb re-called the RT-PCR reads, giving one row per CDR3 protein. This sample has over 150,000 distinct CDR3 sequences, with around a tenth found just once. Germline loops: CDR1 SEHNR, CDR2 FQNEAQ (reference sequence). V was clipped by 10 bases and J by 4 bases; unmatched bases: 4. CDR3 length: 13 amino acids. The sample was CD8+ T cells sorted from PBMCs, taken less than 30 months after vaccination. The receptor comes from a man between 50 and 75 years old who received an inactivated influenza vaccine. This chain connects TRBV7-9 to TRBJ1-1, with 12 bases identical to TRBD1. CDR3 amino acids: CATGQGAVTEAFF. For the CDR3, the DNA is TGTGCCACGGGACAGGGGGCGGTCACTGAAGCTTTCTTT. The full variable domain, with the rest looked up from reference TRBV7-9 and TRBJ1-1, is DTGVSQNPRHKITKRGQNVTFRCDPISEHNRLYWYRQTLGQGPEFLTYFQNEAQLEKSRLLSDRFSAERPKGSFSTLEIQRTEQGDSAMYLCATGQGAVTEAFFGQGTRLTVV.